The 20 T cell receptor beta chains below were found in one sample sequenced in a study of blood T cell repertoires in COVID-19. The protocol was immunoSEQ multiplex PCR, while the TCRdb copy is restricted to in-frame clones and leaves out a portion. The sample has roughly 100,000 clones, approximately 86% seen once. Sequencing was carried out using peripheral blood. These receptors came from a man aged 50 to 60 with active or convalescent COVID-19.

The V and J genes are TRBV18 and TRBJ2-7; tentatively, D is TRBD2 (6 bases). The CDR3 has 14 residues. The ends were cut back, 3 bases at V and 0 bases at J, with 9 bases in the middle. Germline V CDR1 and CDR2: KGHSH, LQKENI. CDR3 bases: TGTGCCAGCTCACCGGGACTGAGCTCCTACGAGCAGTACTTC. This gives the protein CASSPGLSSYEQYF.

The rearrangement joins TRBV24-1 to TRBJ2-1; 7 bases align to TRBD1. From germline, CDR1 is KGHDR and CDR2 SFDVKD. Trimming cost V 0 bases and J 8 bases; bases outside gene matches: 3. The length of the CDR3 is 14 residues. CDR3 in DNA: TGTGCCACCAGTGATTTGTGGCAGGGGGATGAGCAGTTCTTC. This codes for CATSDLWQGDEQFF.

The chain has TRBV28 and TRBJ1-1; tentatively, D is TRBD1 (6 bases). Trimming pared 7 bases from V and 0 bases from J, leaving 9 bases between. This CDR3 spans 13 amino acids. Germline V gene data show CDR1 as MDHEN and CDR2 as SYDVKM. The DNA of the CDR3 is TGTGCCAGCATGTGGACAGTGAACACTGAAGCTTTCTTT. It codes for CASMWTVNTEAFF.

This rearrangement joins TRBV28 to TRBJ1-6; no clear D gene. The V gene lost 6 bases and the J gene lost 4 bases, with 7 bases spanning the gap. Per the germline V gene, CDR1 is MDHEN and CDR2 is SYDVKM. The CDR3 contains 13 residues. CDR3 nucleotide sequence: TGTGCCAGCAGACGGTTGTATAATTCACCCCTCCACTTT. Its translation: CASRRLYNSPLHF.

This clone has a single count. V gene TRBV11-2 combines with J gene TRBJ1-2; D is ambiguous. Trimming cost V 2 bases and J 5 bases, with 9 bases left between them. This CDR3 has 13 residues. Germline V lookup: CDR1 SGHAT, CDR2 FQNNGV. CDR3 sequence: CASSLRSSYGYTF. The CDR3, as DNA: TGTGCCAGCAGCTTAAGGAGTTCGTATGGCTACACCTTC.

J is TRBJ1-1 and V is TRBV4-1, with 7 bases identical to TRBD1. There are 14 residues in the CDR3. Trimming took 8 bases from V and 7 from J; bases not matched to a gene: 13. From germline, CDR1 is MGHRA and CDR2 YSYEKL. CDR3 region: CASRSPVQGIEAFF. The CDR3 DNA sequence: TGCGCCAGCCGGAGCCCGGTACAGGGGATTGAAGCTTTCTTT.

The V call is TRBV6-2 or TRBV6-3, the J call TRBJ2-7; no reliable D call. V lost 0 bases to trimming and J lost 2 bases, with 8 bases between them. The CDR3 is made up of 14 amino acids. Germline V gives CDR1 MNHEY, CDR2 SVGEGT. CDR3 protein: CASSYSASAYEQYF. As DNA, the CDR3 is TGTGCCAGCAGTTACTCGGCCAGCGCCTACGAGCAGTACTTC.

The V and J genes are TRBV12-1 and TRBJ2-5; TRBD2 is the table's D call, not checked against the DNA. TRBV12-1 is given as a pseudogene. CDR3 length: 15 residues. The DNA for the CDR3 is TGTGCCAGCAGCTTTAGGCTAGCGGGGGAGGAGACCCAGTACTTC. Amino acid sequence: CASSFRLAGEETQYF.

The rearrangement links TRBV11-2 to TRBJ1-2; D uncertain. Trimming left V 0 bases short and J 7 bases short, with 9 bases between. The CDR3 length is 13 residues. Germline V gives CDR1 SGHAT, CDR2 FQNNGV. The CDR3 DNA follows: TGTGCCAGCAGCTTAGATGAATTCGGTGGCTACACCTTC. Translation gives CASSLDEFGGYTF.

The J gene is TRBJ1-5, the V gene TRBV29-1; no definite D call. Trimming stripped 3 bases from V and 1 base from J, with 7 bases between. The CDR3 has 13 amino acids. Germline loops: CDR1 SQVTM, CDR2 ANQGSEA. The CDR3 DNA sequence: TGCAGCGTTGACGGAGGGAGCAATCAGCCCCAGCATTTT. Its protein product is CSVDGGSNQPQHF.

CDR3 DNA sequence: TGTGCCAGCAGTGGGGGATGGGGGGGCTATAGCAATCAGCCCCAGCATTTT. Encoded protein: CASSGGWGGYSNQPQHF. The rearrangement uses TRBV28 and TRBJ1-5, with a weak D call TRBD1 (6 bases). Germline CDR1 MDHEN, CDR2 SYDVKM. This CDR3 comprises 17 residues. V lost 5 bases, J lost 0 bases, and 17 bases lay in between.

This chain uses TRBV24-1 with TRBJ1-4, with D maybe TRBD1 (5 bases). The ends were cut back, 5 bases at V and 4 bases at J, with 7 bases in the middle. The germline gives CDR1 KGHDR, CDR2 SFDVKD. The CDR3 runs 13 residues. CDR3 nucleotides: TGTGCCACCAGTGCAGGGTTTAATGAAAAACTGTTTTTT. This translates into CATSAGFNEKLFF.

This clone was counted between two and nine times. This chain links TRBV30 with TRBJ1-1; D unresolved. The CDR3 has 13 amino acids. V was clipped by 2 bases and J by 0 bases, with 7 bases between them. Germline CDR1 reads GTSNPN; CDR2 reads SVGIG (reference sequence). CDR3 in DNA: TGTGCCTGGAGTAAAACAGTGAACACTGAAGCTTTCTTT. Translated: CAWSKTVNTEAFF.

This clone has just one count. The rearrangement joins TRBV2 to TRBJ2-5; possibly TRBD2 for D (5 bases). CDR1 and CDR2 from the germline V gene are SNHLY and FYNNEI. The CDR3 loop spans 13 amino acids. V dropped 6 bases and J dropped 4 bases, with 12 bases sitting between them. The chain's CDR3 is CASRETGGETQYF. CDR3 coding DNA: TGTGCCAGCAGAGAGACTGGAGGAGAGACCCAGTACTTC.

J is TRBJ2-2 and V is TRBV7-6; the D call may be TRBD1 or TRBD2 (5 bases each). This CDR3 region has 13 residues. The V end lost 5 bases, the J end lost 7 bases, and 11 bases lay between the germline ends. In germline, CDR1 is SGHVS, CDR2 FNYEAQ. CDR3 in DNA: TGTGCCAGCAGCCTAGGGGCGGGCGGGGAGCTGTTTTTT. This encodes CASSLGAGGELFF.

The genes are TRBV3-1 (or the pseudogene TRBV3-2) and TRBJ1-2, with 8 bases aligning to TRBD1. CDR1 and CDR2 (germline): LGHDT, YNNKEL (reference sequence). The CDR3 length is 15 residues. V shed 3 bases and J 5 bases; nucleotides not matched to a gene: 8. The CDR3 sequence: CASSQSTQGAYGYTF. The CDR3 nucleotides read TGTGCCAGCAGCCAGAGCACGCAGGGGGCGTATGGCTACACCTTC.

This clone came up once. This rearrangement joins TRBV10-1 to TRBJ1-3; D is undetermined. Germline CDR1 WNHNN, CDR2 SYGVQD (reference sequence). The CDR3 is made up of 13 amino acids. V lost 5 bases and J lost 0, with 5 bases in between. In DNA form, the CDR3 reads TGCGCCAGCAGTCGTAACTCTGGAAACACCATATATTTT. Its translation is CASSRNSGNTIYF.

This chain uses TRBV6-5 with TRBJ1-1; D remains unclear. CDR3 size: 14 residues. Germline V gene sequence: CDR1 MNHEY, CDR2 SVGAGI. V lost 3 bases, J lost 1 base, and 9 bases lay in between. The CDR3 bases are TGTGCCAGCAGTTATAGTCCCCAGAACACTGAAGCTTTCTTT. It translates to CASSYSPQNTEAFF.

The V call is TRBV28, the J call TRBJ2-4; no firm D call. This CDR3 spans 13 amino acids. Trimming pared 7 bases from V and 2 bases from J, leaving 9 bases between. Germline CDR1 is MDHEN and CDR2 is SYDVKM. The CDR3 bases are TGTGCCAGCACTTCTAGTCCCAAAAACATTCAGTACTTC. Protein sequence: CASTSSPKNIQYF.

The chain combines TRBV27 with TRBJ1-2; no reliable D call. V was trimmed by 1 base and J by 4 bases, leaving 7 bases between them. This CDR3 contains 13 residues. Per germline, CDR1 MNHEY and CDR2 SMNVEV (reference sequence). The CDR3 reads CASSLYEGYGYTF. The CDR3 nucleotides read TGTGCCAGCAGTTTATACGAGGGCTATGGCTACACCTTC.